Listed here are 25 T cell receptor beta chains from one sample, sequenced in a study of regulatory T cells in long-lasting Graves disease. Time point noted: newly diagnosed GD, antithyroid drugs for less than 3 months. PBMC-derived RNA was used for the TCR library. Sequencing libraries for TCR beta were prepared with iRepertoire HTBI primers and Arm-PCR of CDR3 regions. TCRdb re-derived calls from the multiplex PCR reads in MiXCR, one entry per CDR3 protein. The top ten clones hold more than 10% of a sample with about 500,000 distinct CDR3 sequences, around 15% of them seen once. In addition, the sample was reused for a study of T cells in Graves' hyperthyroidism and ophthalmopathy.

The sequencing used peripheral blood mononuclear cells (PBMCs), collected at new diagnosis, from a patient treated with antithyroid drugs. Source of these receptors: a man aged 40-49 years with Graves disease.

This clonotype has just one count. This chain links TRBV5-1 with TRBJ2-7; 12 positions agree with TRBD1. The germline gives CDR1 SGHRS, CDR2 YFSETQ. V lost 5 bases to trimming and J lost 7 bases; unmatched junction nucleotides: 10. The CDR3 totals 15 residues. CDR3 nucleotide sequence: TGCGCCAGCAGGTCCGGGACAGGGGGCCCGGCTGAGCAGTACTTC. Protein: CASRSGTGGPAEQYF.

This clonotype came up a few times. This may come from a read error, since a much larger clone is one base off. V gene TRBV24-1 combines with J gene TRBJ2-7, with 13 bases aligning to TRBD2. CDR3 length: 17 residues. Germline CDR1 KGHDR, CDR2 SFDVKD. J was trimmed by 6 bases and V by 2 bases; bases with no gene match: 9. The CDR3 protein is CATSDSGTSGKLCEQYF. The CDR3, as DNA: TGTGCCACCAGTGATTCCGGGACTAGCGGGAAACTCTGCGAGCAGTACTTC.

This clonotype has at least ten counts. This chain's CDR3 is CASSYARTDTQYF. The CDR3 DNA sequence: TGTGCCAGCAGTTATGCGCGCACAGATACGCAGTATTTT. The chain couples TRBV6-9 to TRBJ2-3; D unresolved. The CDR3 runs to 13 residues. Trimming pared 2 bases from V and 1 base from J, leaving 4 bases between. CDR1 is MNHGY, CDR2 SVAAGI, per germline.

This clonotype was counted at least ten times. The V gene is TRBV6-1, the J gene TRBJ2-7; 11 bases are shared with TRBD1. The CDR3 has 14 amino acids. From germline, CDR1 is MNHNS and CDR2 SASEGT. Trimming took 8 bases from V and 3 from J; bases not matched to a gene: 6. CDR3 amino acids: CASRRGQGGYEQYF. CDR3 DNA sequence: TGTGCCAGCCGAAGGGGACAGGGGGGCTACGAGCAGTACTTC.

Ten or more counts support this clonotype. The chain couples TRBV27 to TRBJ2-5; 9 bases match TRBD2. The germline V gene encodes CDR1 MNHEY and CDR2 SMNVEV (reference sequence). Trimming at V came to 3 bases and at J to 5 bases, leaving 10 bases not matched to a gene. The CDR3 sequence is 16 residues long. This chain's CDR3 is CASSFLSSGRSETQYF. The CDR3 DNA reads TGTGCCAGCAGTTTTCTGAGTAGCGGGAGAAGTGAGACCCAGTACTTC.

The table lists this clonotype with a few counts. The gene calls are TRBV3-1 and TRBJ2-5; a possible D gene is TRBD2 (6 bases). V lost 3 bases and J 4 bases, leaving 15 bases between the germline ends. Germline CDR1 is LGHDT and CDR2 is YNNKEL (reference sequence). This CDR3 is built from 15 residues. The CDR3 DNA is TGTGCCAGCAGCCATGGTGAGCGGGCAGGAGAGACCCAGTACTTC. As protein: CASSHGERAGETQYF.

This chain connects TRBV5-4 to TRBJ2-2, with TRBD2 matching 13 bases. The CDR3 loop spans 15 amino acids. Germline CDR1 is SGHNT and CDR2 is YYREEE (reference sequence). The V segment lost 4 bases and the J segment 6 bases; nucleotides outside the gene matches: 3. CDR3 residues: CASSGGLAGAGELFF. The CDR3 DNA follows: TGTGCCAGCAGCGGCGGACTAGCGGGAGCCGGGGAGCTGTTTTTT.

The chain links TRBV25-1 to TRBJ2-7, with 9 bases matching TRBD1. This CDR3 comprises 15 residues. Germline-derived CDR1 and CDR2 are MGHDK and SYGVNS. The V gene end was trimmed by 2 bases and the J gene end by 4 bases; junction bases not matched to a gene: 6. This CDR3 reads CASSERTGVEYEQYF. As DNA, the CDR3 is TGTGCCAGCAGTGAAAGGACAGGGGTGGAATACGAGCAGTACTTC.

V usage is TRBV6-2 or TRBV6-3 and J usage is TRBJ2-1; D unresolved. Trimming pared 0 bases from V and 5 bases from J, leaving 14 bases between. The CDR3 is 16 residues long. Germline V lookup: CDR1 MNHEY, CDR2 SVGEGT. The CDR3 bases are TGTGCCAGCAGTTACTCCCTTCGGCGGAGAAACAATGAGCAGTTCTTC. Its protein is CASSYSLRRRNNEQFF.

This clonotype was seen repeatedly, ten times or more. The CDR3 coding sequence is TGTGCCAGCAGCTCCATCGGGACAGACGATCAGCCCCAGCATTTT. Translated, it gives CASSSIGTDDQPQHF. This rearrangement joins TRBV28 to TRBJ1-5; 7 positions match TRBD1. The junction had 10 bases not matched to a gene; V was cut back by 6 bases and J by 5 bases. CDR3 length equals 15 residues. Germline V gene lookup returns CDR1 MDHEN and CDR2 SYDVKM.

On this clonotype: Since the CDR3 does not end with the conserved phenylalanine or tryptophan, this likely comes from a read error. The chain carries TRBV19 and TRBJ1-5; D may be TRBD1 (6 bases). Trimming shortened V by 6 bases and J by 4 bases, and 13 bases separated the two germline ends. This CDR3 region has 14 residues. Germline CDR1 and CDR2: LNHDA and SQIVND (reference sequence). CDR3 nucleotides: TGTGCCAGTAGACAAGGGGGGCCGAATCAGCCCCAGCATTCT. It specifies CASRQGGPNQPQHS.

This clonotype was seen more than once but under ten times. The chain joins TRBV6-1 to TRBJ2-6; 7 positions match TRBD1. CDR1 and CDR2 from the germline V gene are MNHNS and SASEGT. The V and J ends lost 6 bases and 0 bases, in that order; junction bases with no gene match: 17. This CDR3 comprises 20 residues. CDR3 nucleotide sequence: TGTGCCAGCAGACGCAGATTTGGGACAGACCCAGCCTCTGGGGCCAACGTCCTGACTTTC. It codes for CASRRRFGTDPASGANVLTF.

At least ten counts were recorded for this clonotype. CDR3 protein: CASSLGTGMYEQYF. The CDR3 region has the DNA TGCGCCAGCAGCTTGGGGACAGGGATGTACGAGCAGTACTTC. This chain links TRBV5-1 with TRBJ2-7, with TRBD1 identical over 8 bases. This CDR3 region has 14 residues. The V gene's germline CDR1 is SGHRS and CDR2 YFSETQ. The V segment lost 0 bases and the J segment 4 bases; nucleotides outside the gene matches: 3.

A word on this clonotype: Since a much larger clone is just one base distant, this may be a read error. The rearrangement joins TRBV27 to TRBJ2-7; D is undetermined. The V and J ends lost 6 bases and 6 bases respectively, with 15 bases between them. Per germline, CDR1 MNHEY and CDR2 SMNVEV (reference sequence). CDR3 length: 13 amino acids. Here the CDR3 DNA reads TGTGCCAGCAGCCCGGCGGAGAGCGTCGAGCAGTACTTC. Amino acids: CASSPAESVEQYF.

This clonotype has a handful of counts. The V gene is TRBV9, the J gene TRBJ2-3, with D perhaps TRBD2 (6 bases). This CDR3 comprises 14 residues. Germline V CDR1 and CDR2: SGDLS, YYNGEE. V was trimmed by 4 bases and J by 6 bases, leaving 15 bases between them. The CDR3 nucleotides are TGTGCCAGCAGCATCCGGGACTCTTTGGATACGCAGTATTTT. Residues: CASSIRDSLDTQYF.

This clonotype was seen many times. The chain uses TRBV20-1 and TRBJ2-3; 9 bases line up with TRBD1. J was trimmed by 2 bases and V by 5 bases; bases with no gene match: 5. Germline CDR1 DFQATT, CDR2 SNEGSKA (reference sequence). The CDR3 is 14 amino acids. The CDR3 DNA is TGCAGTGCTGTTGACAGGGGGGACACAGATACGCAGTATTTT. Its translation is CSAVDRGDTDTQYF.

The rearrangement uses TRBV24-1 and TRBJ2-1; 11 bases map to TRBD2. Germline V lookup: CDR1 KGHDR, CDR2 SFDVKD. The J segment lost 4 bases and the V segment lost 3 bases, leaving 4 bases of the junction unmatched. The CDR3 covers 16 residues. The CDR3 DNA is TGTGCCACCAGTGATCAGACTAGCGGGGATTACAATGAGCAGTTCTTC. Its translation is CATSDQTSGDYNEQFF.

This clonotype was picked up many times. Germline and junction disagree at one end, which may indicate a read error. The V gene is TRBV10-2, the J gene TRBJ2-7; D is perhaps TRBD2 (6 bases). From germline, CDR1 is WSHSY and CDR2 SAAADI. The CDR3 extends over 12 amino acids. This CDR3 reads CASSGLSYEQYF. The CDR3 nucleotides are TGTGCCAGCAGCGGACTATCTTACGAGCAGTACTTC.

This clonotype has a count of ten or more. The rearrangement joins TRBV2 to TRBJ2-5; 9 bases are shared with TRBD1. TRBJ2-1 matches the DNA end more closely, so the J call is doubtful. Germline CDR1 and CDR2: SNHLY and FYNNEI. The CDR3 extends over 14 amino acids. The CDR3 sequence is CASGDRAGTDEQFF. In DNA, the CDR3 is TGTGCCAGCGGGGACAGGGCGGGTACGGATGAGCAGTTCTTC.

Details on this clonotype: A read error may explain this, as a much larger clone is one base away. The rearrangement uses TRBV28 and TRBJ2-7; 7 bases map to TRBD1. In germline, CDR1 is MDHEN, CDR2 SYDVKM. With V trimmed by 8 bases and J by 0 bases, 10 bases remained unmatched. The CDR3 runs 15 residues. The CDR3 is CASSPNRDSSYEQYF. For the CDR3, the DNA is TGTGCCAGCTCACCAAACCGGGACAGCTCCTACGAGCAGTACTTC.

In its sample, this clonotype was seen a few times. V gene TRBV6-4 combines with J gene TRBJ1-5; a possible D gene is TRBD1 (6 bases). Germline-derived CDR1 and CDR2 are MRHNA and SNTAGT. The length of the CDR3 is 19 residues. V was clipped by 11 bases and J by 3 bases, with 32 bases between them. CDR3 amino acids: CAARERGRTAEGNNQPQHF. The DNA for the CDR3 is TGTGCCGCCAGAGAGAGGGGGAGGACTGCTGAGGGGAACAATCAGCCCCAGCATTTT.

CDR3 DNA: TGTGCCAGCAGCGCCGCTAGCGGGGGCCACTACGAGCAGTACTTC. It specifies CASSAASGGHYEQYF. The V gene is TRBV7-3, the J gene TRBJ2-7; 10 bases line up with TRBD2. The CDR3 is 15 residues long. Trimming removed 5 bases from V and 3 bases from J; junction bases left unmatched: 7. Germline V gene data show CDR1 as SGHTA and CDR2 as FQGTGA.

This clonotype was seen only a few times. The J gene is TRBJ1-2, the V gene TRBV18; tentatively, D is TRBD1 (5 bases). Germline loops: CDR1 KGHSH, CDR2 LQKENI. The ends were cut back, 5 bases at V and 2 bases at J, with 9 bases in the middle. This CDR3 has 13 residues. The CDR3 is CASSSDTNYGYTF. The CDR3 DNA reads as TGTGCCAGCTCATCGGACACGAACTATGGCTACACCTTC.

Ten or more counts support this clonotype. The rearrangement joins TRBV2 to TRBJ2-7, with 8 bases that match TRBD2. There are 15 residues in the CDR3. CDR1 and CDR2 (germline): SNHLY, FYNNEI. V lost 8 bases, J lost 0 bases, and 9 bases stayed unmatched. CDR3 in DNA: TGTGCCAGCCTGGCGGGGGGTCTAAGCTCCTACGAGCAGTACTTC. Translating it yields CASLAGGLSSYEQYF.

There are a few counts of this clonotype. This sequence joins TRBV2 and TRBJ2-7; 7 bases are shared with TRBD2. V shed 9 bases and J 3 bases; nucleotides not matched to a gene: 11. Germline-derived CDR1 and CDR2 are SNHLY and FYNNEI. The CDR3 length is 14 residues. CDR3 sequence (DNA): TGTGCCAGTATACCCACCACTAGCGACTACGAGCAGTACTTC. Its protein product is CASIPTTSDYEQYF.